These 5 T cell receptor beta chains were all obtained from the same sample, sequenced in a study of T cell responses to AZD1222 COVID-19 vaccine. TCRdb's copy holds only in-frame clones and misses some; the assay was immunoSEQ multiplex PCR. The table has approximately 140,000 clones, roughly 92% seen once. The sequences come from peripheral blood, collected 28 days after the second AZD1222 dose. Receptors were obtained from an adult who received the AZD1222 COVID-19 vaccine.

The gene calls are TRBV12-3 or TRBV12-4 and TRBJ1-1, with TRBD1 matching 7 bases. Losses at the gene ends were 3 bases for V and 6 bases for J; bases not matched to a gene: 4. This CDR3 spans 13 amino acids. Written as DNA, the CDR3 is TGTGCCAGCAGTTTTTCGGGACAGCCTGAAGCTTTCTTT. Protein sequence: CASSFSGQPEAFF.

The chain is built from TRBV27 and TRBJ1-6; D perhaps matches TRBD1 (5 bases). Germline V gene sequence: CDR1 MNHEY, CDR2 SMNVEV (reference sequence). The CDR3 consists of 14 residues. Deletions cut 6 bases from V and 7 bases from J, with 13 bases between. The CDR3: CASSPGRLNSPLHF. For the CDR3, the DNA is TGTGCCAGCAGCCCGGGACGACTAAATTCACCCCTCCACTTT.

The chain employs TRBV19 and TRBJ2-2; D ambiguous. Per germline, CDR1 LNHDA and CDR2 SQIVND (reference sequence). Deletions cut 3 bases from V and 4 bases from J, with 6 bases between. The CDR3 spans 13 residues. The CDR3 region has the DNA TGTGCCAGTAGTATTCAAAGCACCGGGGAGCTGTTTTTT. Translation: CASSIQSTGELFF.

The chain recombines TRBV18 with TRBJ1-1; TRBD1 might be the D (5 bases). The germline V gene has CDR1 KGHSH and CDR2 LQKENI. Trimming removed 4 bases at V and 0 bases at J, with 15 bases between. This CDR3 spans 16 amino acids. CDR3 DNA sequence: TGTGCCAGCTCACTGAGCGGACAAGGGATGAACACTGAAGCTTTCTTT. Translation: CASSLSGQGMNTEAFF.

This chain joins TRBV3-1 (or the pseudogene TRBV3-2) and TRBJ2-5; possible D gene TRBD1, 6 bases. The V end lost 3 bases, the J end lost 4 bases, and 12 bases lay between the germline ends. The CDR3 spans 14 residues. CDR1 and CDR2 from the germline V gene are LGHDT and YNNKEL (reference sequence). The CDR3 protein is CASSHAQGRETQYF. In DNA form, the CDR3 reads TGTGCCAGCAGCCATGCCCAGGGGCGAGAGACCCAGTACTTC.